This T cell receptor beta chain emerged from a study of blood T cell repertoires in COVID-19. The wider study: T cells, B-cell-depleted T cells, or PBMCs supplied cDNA or gDNA.

TCRdb's table, derived via immunoSEQ multiplex PCR, lists solely in-frame clones and lacks some. This table has 260,000 or so clones, approximately 87% appearing once. Only one count was recorded for this clone. The sequence came from a human donor in a cohort sampled during active COVID-19. Sequences were obtained from peripheral blood.

As DNA, the CDR3 is TGTGCCAGCAGCTTAGAAGGGCGGGGCTTTTACAATGAGCAGTTCTTC. Translating it yields CASSLEGRGFYNEQFF. V gene TRBV7-6 combines with J gene TRBJ2-1, with D tentatively TRBD2 (6 bases). The V end was cut by 1 base, the J end by 4 bases, with 14 bases between. Per the germline V gene, CDR1 is SGHVS and CDR2 is FNYEAQ. The CDR3 has 16 residues. Filled out from reference TRBV7-6 and TRBJ2-1, the complete variable domain reads GAGVSQSPRYKVTKRGQDVALRCDPISGHVSLYWYRQALGQGPEFLTYFNYEAQQDKSGLPNDRFSAERPEGSISTLTIQRTEQRDSAMYRCASSLEGRGFYNEQFFGPGTRLTVL.